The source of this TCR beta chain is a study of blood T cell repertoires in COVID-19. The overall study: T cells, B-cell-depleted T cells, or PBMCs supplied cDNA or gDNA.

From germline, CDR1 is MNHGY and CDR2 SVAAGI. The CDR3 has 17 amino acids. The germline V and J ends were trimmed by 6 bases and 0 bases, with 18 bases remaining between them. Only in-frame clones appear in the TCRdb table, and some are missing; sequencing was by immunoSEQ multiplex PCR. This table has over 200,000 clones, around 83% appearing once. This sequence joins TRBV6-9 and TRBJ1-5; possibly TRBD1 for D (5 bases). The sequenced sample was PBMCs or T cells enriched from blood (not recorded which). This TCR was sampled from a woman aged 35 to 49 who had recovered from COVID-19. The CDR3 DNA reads TGTGCCAGCAGCCCTTATATACAGGAGTATAGCAATCAGCCCCAGCATTTT. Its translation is CASSPYIQEYSNQPQHF.